This T cell receptor beta chain appears in the sequencing data of a study of Ad26.COV2.S vaccination and SARS-CoV-2 variants. Using immunoSEQ multiplex PCR, the repertoire was profiled, and TCRdb retains in-frame clones only, with some absent. This table holds 300,000 to 400,000 clones, 85% found once. This CDR3 is built from 17 residues. Germline V gene data show CDR1 as SGHAT and CDR2 as FQNNGV. Trimming took off 0 bases at V and 0 bases at J, with 12 bases between the two ends. The treatment: 15 to 20 received Ad26.COV2.S at low or high dose, single or two shots; about 5 received placebo; per-sample allocation not given. Samples were taken on day 63 after the first vaccine or placebo injection. This clone was detected once.

The sequence derives from a person between 18 and 60 years old who received the Ad26.COV2.S COVID-19 vaccine or a placebo. Here the sequenced sample was peripheral blood, taken in a trial of Ad26.COV2.S vaccine versus placebo. The genes are TRBV11-2 and TRBJ2-4; D not certain. CDR3 DNA: TGTGCCAGCAGCTTAGATTCGGGCACCCTAGCCAAAAACATTCAGTACTTC. Protein: CASSLDSGTLAKNIQYF. The full variable domain, its missing parts supplied by reference TRBV11-2 and TRBJ2-4, is EAGVAQSPRYKIIEKRQSVAFWCNPISGHATLYWYQQILGQGPKLLIQFQNNGVVDDSQLPKDRFSAERLKGVDSTLKIQPAKLEDSAVYLCASSLDSGTLAKNIQYFGAGTRLSVL.